The 9 T cell receptor beta chains presented below share a single source sample, sequenced in a study of shared clonotypes between healthy human individuals. Here immunoSEQ multiplex PCR was the method, and the copy in TCRdb shows in-frame clones only, minus some. Of fewer than 130,000 clones in the sample, 67% were seen once. The specimen sequenced was memory CD8+ T cells sorted from blood. The subset: CD45RO+ cells pooled with CCR7-negative TemRA cells. These receptors were taken from a woman in her twenties or thirties in good health.

The rearrangement links TRBV15 to TRBJ2-3; D not certain. Deletions cut 4 bases from V and 1 base from J, with 3 bases between. The germline CDR1 and CDR2 sequences are LNHNV and YYDKDF (reference sequence). The CDR3 runs 12 residues. DNA of the CDR3: TGTGCCACCAGCAACCGCACAGATACGCAGTATTTT. Translation gives CATSNRTDTQYF.

The chain couples TRBV5-6 to TRBJ2-1; no clear D gene. The CDR3 spans 13 residues. V lost 0 bases and J 7 bases, leaving 8 bases between the germline ends. CDR1 and CDR2 from the germline V gene are SGHDT and YYEEEE. CDR3 loop: CASSLAARNEQFF. For the CDR3, the DNA is TGTGCCAGCAGCTTGGCGGCCCGGAATGAGCAGTTCTTC.

This rearrangement joins TRBV30 to TRBJ2-7; D is possibly TRBD2 (6 bases). Trimming pared 1 base from V and 1 base from J, leaving 11 bases between. The CDR3 is 14 amino acids. Germline CDR1 GTSNPN, CDR2 SVGIG (reference sequence). CDR3 bases: TGTGCCTGGAGTGCAGGTAGCGGATCCTACGAGCAGTACTTC. Encoded protein: CAWSAGSGSYEQYF.

The genes are TRBV2 and TRBJ1-5, with D possibly being TRBD1 (6 bases). The germline V gene encodes CDR1 SNHLY and CDR2 FYNNEI. This CDR3 spans 15 amino acids. Deletions cut 3 bases from V and 0 bases from J, with 9 bases between. Here the CDR3 reads CASSDWGASNQPQHF. The CDR3 DNA sequence: TGTGCCAGCAGTGATTGGGGGGCTAGCAATCAGCCCCAGCATTTT.

The chain joins TRBV6-6 to TRBJ1-5; D might be TRBD1 (6 bases). V was trimmed by 2 bases and J by 7 bases, leaving 12 bases between them. The CDR3 covers 14 residues. Germline CDR1 and CDR2: MNHNY and SVGAGI (reference sequence). The CDR3 sequence: CASSYTRGGQPQHF. CDR3 coding DNA: TGTGCCAGCAGTTACACCAGGGGTGGCCAGCCCCAGCATTTT.

The chain is built from TRBV5-1 and TRBJ2-2, with D unclear. The V and J ends lost 4 bases and 6 bases respectively, with 7 bases between them. The germline V gene has CDR1 SGHRS and CDR2 YFSETQ. The CDR3 length is 12 residues. In DNA, the CDR3 is TGCGCCAGCAGCCCTACCGCCGGGGAGCTGTTTTTT. It encodes CASSPTAGELFF.

The CDR3 spells CASSLVGTGTSGNIQYF. The CDR3 coding sequence is TGTGCCAGCAGCTTAGTAGGTACCGGGACTAGCGGAAACATTCAGTACTTC. This chain uses TRBV7-9 with TRBJ2-4; TRBD2 agrees at 11 bases. V shed 1 base, J shed 6 bases, and the junction held 8 bases outside the gene matches. This CDR3 has 17 amino acids. The V gene's germline CDR1 is SEHNR and CDR2 FQNEAQ (reference sequence).

The rearrangement joins TRBV15 to TRBJ2-3; TRBD2 aligns across 11 bases. Germline loops: CDR1 LNHNV, CDR2 YYDKDF (reference sequence). CDR3 length: 17 residues. J gave up 6 bases and V 3 bases, and 11 bases lay outside the gene matches. The chain's CDR3 is CATSSYGTSGHGDTQYF. The CDR3 DNA is TGTGCCACCAGCAGTTATGGGACTAGCGGACATGGGGATACGCAGTATTTT.

J is TRBJ2-1 and V is TRBV11-2; 11 bases fit TRBD2. V lost 4 bases, J lost 9 bases, and 5 bases stayed unmatched. CDR1 is SGHAT, CDR2 FQNNGV, per germline. CDR3 length: 14 residues. This chain's CDR3 is CASSWGLAGGEQFF. For the CDR3, the DNA is TGTGCCAGCAGCTGGGGGCTAGCGGGAGGTGAGCAGTTCTTC. Looking up the rest from reference TRBV11-2 and TRBJ2-1 gives the full variable domain: EAGVAQSPRYKIIEKRQSVAFWCNPISGHATLYWYQQILGQGPKLLIQFQNNGVVDDSQLPKDRFSAERLKGVDSTLKIQPAKLEDSAVYLCASSWGLAGGEQFFGPGTRLTVL.